This T cell receptor (beta chain) was identified during a study of T cell responses to AZD1222 COVID-19 vaccine. Method: immunoSEQ multiplex PCR; TCRdb's copy keeps in-frame clones and lacks some. The data hold fewer than 150,000 clones, with 89% observed a single time. Study observations and caveats: Donors, mostly white British, included more females; clonal diversity was possibly underestimated.

On this clone: The antigen is unknown.

This CDR3 has 16 residues. Germline CDR1 SGHDT, CDR2 YYEEEE. The ends lost 2 bases at V and 10 bases at J; junction bases unmatched: 12. The sample was peripheral blood, taken 28 days after the second AZD1222 dose. The source of this sequence is an adult who received the AZD1222 COVID-19 vaccine. This chain uses TRBV5-6 with TRBJ1-6; 7 bases fit TRBD1. The CDR3 nucleotides are TGTGCCAGCAGCTTAGCAACAGGGGAAGAGGGCTCACCCCTCCACTTT. Translating it yields CASSLATGEEGSPLHF.